This T cell receptor (beta chain) was retrieved from a study of blood T cell repertoires in COVID-19. Original methodology: Reference gene primer amplification in the assay estimated nucleated cell counts. Sequencing used immunoSEQ multiplex PCR; TCRdb keeps in-frame clones, though not all of them. D and trimming come from the DNA, and the V and J calls and clone size come from that table. The sample has about 480,000 clones, 85% to 90% seen once. This clone was seen only once. Germline CDR1 and CDR2: SQVTM and ANQGSEA. The CDR3 sequence is 11 residues long. The J gene is TRBJ1-1, the V gene TRBV29-1, with 8 bases fitting TRBD1. This TCR was sampled from a woman aged 45 to 65 with COVID-19, enrolled during active disease. Sequencing used peripheral blood. CDR3 bases: TGCAGTGCTATCAGGGACAGGCGAGCTTTCTTT. This codes for CSAIRDRRAFF.